One T cell receptor beta chain is described in this entry. This record comes from a study of cytotoxic CD8 clonotypes in ibrutinib-treated CLL. The data were produced by immunoSEQ multiplex PCR, yet TCRdb's version contains in-frame clones alone and is incomplete. The repertoire holds approximately 130,000 clones, with approximately 80% as singletons. The length of the CDR3 is 16 residues. Looked up from germline, CDR1 is LGHNA and CDR2 is YSLEER. Between the trimmed V and J ends, which lost 0 bases and 4 bases, there was a span of 15 bases. Sequenced material: PBMCs, taken after 24 months of ibrutinib treatment. V usage is TRBV4-3 and J usage is TRBJ1-2; D gene uncertain. This sequence was found in a human donor with chronic lymphocytic leukemia. CDR3 region: CASSQDVVSRLYGYTF. CDR3 in DNA: TGCGCCAGCAGCCAAGATGTTGTTTCCAGACTCTATGGCTACACCTTC.